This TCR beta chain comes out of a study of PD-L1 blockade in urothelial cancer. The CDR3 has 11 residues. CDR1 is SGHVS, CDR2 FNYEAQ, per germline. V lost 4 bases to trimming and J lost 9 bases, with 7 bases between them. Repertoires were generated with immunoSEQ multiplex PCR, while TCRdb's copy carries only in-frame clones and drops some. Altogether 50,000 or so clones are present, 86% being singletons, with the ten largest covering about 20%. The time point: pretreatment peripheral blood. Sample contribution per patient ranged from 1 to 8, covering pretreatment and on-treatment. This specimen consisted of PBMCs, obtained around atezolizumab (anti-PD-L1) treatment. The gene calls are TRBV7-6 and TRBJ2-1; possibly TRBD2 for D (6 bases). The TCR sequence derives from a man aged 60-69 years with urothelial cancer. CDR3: CASSSEGEQFF. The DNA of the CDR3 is TGTGCCAGCAGCTCGGAGGGTGAGCAGTTCTTC.